The present T cell receptor (beta chain) was sequenced within a study of T cell responses to AZD1222 COVID-19 vaccine. The CDR3 consists of 16 residues. CDR1 and CDR2 (germline): MNHEY, SMNVEV (reference sequence). Trimming shortened V by 3 bases and J by 3 bases, and 14 bases separated the two germline ends. Generated by immunoSEQ multiplex PCR, the TCRdb table keeps only in-frame clones and is missing some. The repertoire holds 90,000 or so clones, with roughly 88% as singletons. This chain joins TRBV27 and TRBJ2-2; D is ambiguous. The receptor was isolated from an adult in good health. The sequencing used peripheral blood, collected on day 0 of AZD1222 vaccination. The CDR3 reads CASSFWPIRDTGELFF. The DNA of the CDR3 is TGTGCCAGCAGTTTTTGGCCTATAAGGGACACCGGGGAGCTGTTTTTT.